Below are 5 T cell receptor beta chains sequenced from a single sample in a study of shared clonotypes between healthy human individuals. Some clones are missing from TCRdb's copy, which holds only in-frame ones; the method was immunoSEQ multiplex PCR. The sample has about 820,000 clones; 85% to 95% are singletons. Naive CD8 cells were CD45RO-negative, positively selected for CCR7, excluding terminally differentiated effector memory CD45RA+ cells. Sequenced: naive CD8+ T cells sorted from blood. Receptors were obtained from a man aged 25 to 40 in good health.

The chain is built from TRBV29-1 and TRBJ2-3; TRBD2 aligns across 12 bases. The CDR3 has 15 residues. Trimming cost V 5 bases and J 4 bases; bases outside gene matches: 7. Germline V CDR1 and CDR2: SQVTM, ANQGSEA. In nucleotides, the CDR3 is TGCAGCGTTTGGGCTAGCGGGAGGGCCTCAGATACGCAGTATTTT. Protein product: CSVWASGRASDTQYF.

The V and J genes are TRBV13 and TRBJ2-7; TRBD1 aligns across 7 bases. Germline V gives CDR1 PRHDT, CDR2 FYEKMQ (reference sequence). This CDR3 is 13 amino acids long. V gave up 5 bases and J gave up 3 bases; unmatched junction bases: 4. The CDR3: CASSTGTDYEQYF. DNA of the CDR3: TGTGCCAGCAGCACTGGGACAGACTACGAGCAGTACTTC.

This sequence joins TRBV7-2 and TRBJ2-1; the D is unclear. The V end was cut by 1 base, the J end by 6 bases, with 7 bases between. Germline lookup yields CDR1 SGHTA and CDR2 FQGNSA. CDR3 length: 13 amino acids. CDR3 DNA: TGTGCCAGCAGCTTAGTAGGGTTCAATGAGCAGTTCTTC. Translating it yields CASSLVGFNEQFF.

This chain uses TRBV27 with TRBJ1-5, with D possibly matching TRBD1 (5 bases). Between the trimmed V and J ends, which lost 5 bases and 0 bases, there was a span of 17 bases. This CDR3 comprises 17 residues. Germline V gene sequence: CDR1 MNHEY, CDR2 SMNVEV (reference sequence). CDR3 sequence reads: CASSGSLGTLSNQPQHF. CDR3 DNA sequence: TGTGCCAGCAGTGGATCCCTCGGGACTCTTAGCAATCAGCCCCAGCATTTT.

This clone has a single count. This chain links TRBV9 with TRBJ1-2; maybe TRBD1 (6 bases). V lost 4 bases, J lost 0 bases, and 16 bases lay in between. The CDR3 spans 16 residues. From germline, CDR1 is SGDLS and CDR2 YYNGEE. In DNA form, the CDR3 reads TGTGCCAGCAGCCCGGCACAGGGTTTAGCTAACTATGGCTACACCTTC. Its protein is CASSPAQGLANYGYTF.